This TCR beta chain emerged from a study of blood T cells in healthy people across ages. For the second PCR, which ran for about 7 to 11 cycles, a sample-barcoded 5' primer and a J-beta primer mix were used. MiXCR was run by TCRdb on the 5' RACE reads, yielding one entry per CDR3 protein. This sample has about 1.4 million distinct CDR3 sequences, with approximately 60% found just once. The CDR3 covers 15 residues. The V and J ends lost 4 bases and 5 bases, in that order; junction bases with no gene match: 7. CDR1 is SGHVS and CDR2 is FNYEAQ in the germline V gene. This clonotype was seen only once. Its antigen is not identified. Study-level points and caveats: Diversity figures based on one million T cells were deemed too low. Higher naive T cell percentage went strongly together with higher TCR beta diversity. Older age coincided with a roughly linear decline in TCR beta diversity per million T cells.

The authors drew about 9.9 milliliters of peripheral blood from each donor. What was sequenced was blood. The genes are TRBV7-6 and TRBJ1-4; 7 bases are shared with TRBD1. The sequence was obtained from a man between 18 and 35 years old in good health. The CDR3: CASSSRTGPNEKLFF. The CDR3 DNA sequence: TGTGCCAGCAGCTCCCGGACAGGACCCAATGAAAAACTGTTTTTT.